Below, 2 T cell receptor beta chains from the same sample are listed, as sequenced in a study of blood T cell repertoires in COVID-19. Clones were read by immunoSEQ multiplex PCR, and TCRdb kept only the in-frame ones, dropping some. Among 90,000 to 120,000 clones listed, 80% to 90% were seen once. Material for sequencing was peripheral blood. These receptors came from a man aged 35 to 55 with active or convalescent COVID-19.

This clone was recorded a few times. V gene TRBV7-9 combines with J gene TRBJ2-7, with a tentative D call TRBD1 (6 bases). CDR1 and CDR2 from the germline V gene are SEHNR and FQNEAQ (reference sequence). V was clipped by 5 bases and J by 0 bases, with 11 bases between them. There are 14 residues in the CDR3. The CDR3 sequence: CASSPDSTSYEQYF. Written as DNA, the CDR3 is TGTGCCAGCAGCCCGGACAGCACCTCCTACGAGCAGTACTTC. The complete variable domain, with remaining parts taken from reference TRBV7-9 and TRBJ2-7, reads DTGVSQNPRHKITKRGQNVTFRCDPISEHNRLYWYRQTLGQGPEFLTYFQNEAQLEKSRLLSDRFSAERPKGSFSTLEIQRTEQGDSAMYLCASSPDSTSYEQYFGPGTRLTVT.

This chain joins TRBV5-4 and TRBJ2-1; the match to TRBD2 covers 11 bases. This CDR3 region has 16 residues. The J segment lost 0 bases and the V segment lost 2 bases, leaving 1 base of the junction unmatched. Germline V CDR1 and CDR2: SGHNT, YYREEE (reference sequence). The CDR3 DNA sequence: TGTGCCAGCAGCTTAGGGACTAGCGGCTCCTACAATGAGCAGTTCTTC. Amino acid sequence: CASSLGTSGSYNEQFF.